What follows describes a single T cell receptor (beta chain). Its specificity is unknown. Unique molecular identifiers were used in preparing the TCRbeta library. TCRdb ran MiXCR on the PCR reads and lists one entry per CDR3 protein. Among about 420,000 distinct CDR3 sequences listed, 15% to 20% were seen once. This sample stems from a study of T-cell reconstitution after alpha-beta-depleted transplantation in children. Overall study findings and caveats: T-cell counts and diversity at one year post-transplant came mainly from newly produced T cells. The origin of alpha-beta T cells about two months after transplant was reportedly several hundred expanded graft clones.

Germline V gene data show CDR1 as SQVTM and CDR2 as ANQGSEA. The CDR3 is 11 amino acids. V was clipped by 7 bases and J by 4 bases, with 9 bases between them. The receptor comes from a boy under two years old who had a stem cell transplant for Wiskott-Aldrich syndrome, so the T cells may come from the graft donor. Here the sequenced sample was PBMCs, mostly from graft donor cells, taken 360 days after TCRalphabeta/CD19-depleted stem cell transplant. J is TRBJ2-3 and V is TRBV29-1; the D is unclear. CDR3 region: CSAGSADTQYF. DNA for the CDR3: TGCAGCGCAGGATCAGCAGATACGCAGTATTTT.